The clone carrying this T cell receptor (beta chain) was counted only a few times. Its target is not known. These data belong to a study of T cells in Graves' hyperthyroidism and ophthalmopathy. Study background: The authors collected peripheral blood at initial diagnosis, before any treatment. Regarding the study as a whole: Ophthalmopathy cases were set apart from stable hyperthyroidism by a 13 V-J model. Blood held most thyroid clonotypes expanded above 0.001 frequency.

Cells are PBMCs isolated from roughly 9.2 ml of fresh blood. Template material for amplifying TCR beta CDR3 regions consisted of RNA transcripts. Using the HTBI primer set, a first-round RT-PCR was run on the TCR CDR3. TCRdb itself ran the multiplex PCR reads through MiXCR, one entry per CDR3 protein. The top ten clones hold around 24% of a sample with around 300,000 distinct CDR3 sequences, about 15% of them seen once. Per the germline V gene, CDR1 is SGHRS and CDR2 is YFSETQ. CDR3 length: 14 residues. V trimming: 7 bases; J trimming: 0 bases; junction bases outside the gene matches: 6. Sequencing was carried out using blood. This TCR came from a woman in her 30s with Graves' hyperthyroidism. This sequence joins TRBV5-1 and TRBJ1-2, with 7 bases lining up with TRBD1. CDR3 loop: CASWPGGANYGYTF. The CDR3 nucleotides are TGCGCCAGCTGGCCAGGGGGAGCTAACTATGGCTACACCTTC.